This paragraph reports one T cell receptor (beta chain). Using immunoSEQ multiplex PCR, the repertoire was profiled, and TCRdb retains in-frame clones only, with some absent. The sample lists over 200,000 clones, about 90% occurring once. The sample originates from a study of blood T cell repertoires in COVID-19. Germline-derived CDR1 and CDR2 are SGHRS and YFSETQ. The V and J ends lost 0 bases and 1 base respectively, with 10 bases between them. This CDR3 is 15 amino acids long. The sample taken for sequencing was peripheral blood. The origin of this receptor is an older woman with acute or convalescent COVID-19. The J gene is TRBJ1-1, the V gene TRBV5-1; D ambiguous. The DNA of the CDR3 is TGCGCCAGCAGCTTGGATTGGAGGCAGAACACTGAAGCTTTCTTT. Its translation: CASSLDWRQNTEAFF.